These 32 T cell receptor beta chains came from one sample sequenced in a study of blood T cell repertoires in COVID-19. TCRdb's table, derived via immunoSEQ multiplex PCR, lists solely in-frame clones and lacks some. The table shows about 190,000 clones, with around 84% occurring only once. Source material: PBMCs or T cells enriched from blood (not recorded which). The source is a woman aged 25 to 39 who had recovered from COVID-19.

The V and J genes are TRBV5-1 and TRBJ2-7, with 8 nucleotides matching TRBD1. Germline V CDR1 and CDR2: SGHRS, YFSETQ. The trim removed 4 bases at V and 3 bases at J, leaving 6 bases unmatched. There are 14 residues in the CDR3. CDR3 nucleotide sequence: TGCGCCAGCAGCAGTCGACAGGGGCACTACGAGCAGTACTTC. Amino acid sequence: CASSSRQGHYEQYF. Based on the CDR3 plus reference TRBV5-1 and TRBJ2-7, the full variable domain is KAGVTQTPRYLIKTRGQQVTLSCSPISGHRSVSWYQQTPGQGLQFLFEYFSETQRNKGNFPGRFSGRQFSNSRSEMNVSTLELGDSALYLCASSSRQGHYEQYFGPGTRLTVT.

This chain links TRBV6-5 with TRBJ1-2; 8 bases are a match to TRBD1. V lost 7 bases, J lost 8 bases, and 12 bases stayed unmatched. The CDR3 has 14 amino acids. The germline CDR1 and CDR2 sequences are MNHEY and SVGAGI. The CDR3, as DNA: TGTGCCAGCAAGAAACCCGGGACAGGAATGGGCTACACCTTC. Amino acids: CASKKPGTGMGYTF.

V usage is TRBV24-1 and J usage is TRBJ2-1; D is perhaps TRBD1 (5 bases). Germline assignment: CDR1 KGHDR and CDR2 SFDVKD. Trimming took 6 bases from V and 2 from J, leaving 13 bases between them. The CDR3 contains 15 residues. This CDR3 is CATSQLGLAYNEQFF. DNA for the CDR3: TGTGCCACCAGTCAACTGGGGCTCGCCTACAATGAGCAGTTCTTC.

The chain uses TRBV7-9 and TRBJ2-3, with 13 bases that match TRBD2. Germline trimming cut 4 bases from V and 5 bases from J; bases unmatched to any gene: 6. Germline lookup yields CDR1 SEHNR and CDR2 FQNEAQ (reference sequence). CDR3 length: 16 amino acids. The CDR3 sequence is CASSSGLAGWVDTQYF. As DNA, the CDR3 is TGTGCCAGCAGCTCGGGACTAGCGGGATGGGTAGATACGCAGTATTTT.

The chain uses TRBV27 and TRBJ2-5, with 14 nucleotides matching TRBD2. CDR3 size: 16 residues. V gave up 4 bases and J gave up 0 bases; unmatched junction bases: 1. Germline V CDR1 and CDR2: MNHEY, SMNVEV (reference sequence). CDR3 protein: CASSSTSGGDQETQYF. CDR3 DNA sequence: TGTGCCAGCAGTTCGACTAGCGGGGGGGACCAAGAGACCCAGTACTTC.

V gene TRBV25-1 combines with J gene TRBJ1-2, with 9 positions matching TRBD1. Germline CDR1 reads MGHDK; CDR2 reads SYGVNS. The CDR3 is 18 amino acids. After removal of 4 bases from V and 1 base from J, the junction contained 13 bases not matched to a gene. DNA of the CDR3: TGTGCCAGCAGTGCTCCAGGGACAGGGAAGTTGATTAACTATGGCTACACCTTC. Encoded protein: CASSAPGTGKLINYGYTF.

The chain carries TRBV28 and TRBJ2-1; 7 bases fit TRBD2. The CDR3 loop spans 16 amino acids. CDR1 and CDR2 from the germline V gene are MDHEN and SYDVKM. The V segment lost 2 bases and the J segment 6 bases; nucleotides outside the gene matches: 10. The CDR3, as DNA: TGTGCCAGCAGTTTAGCGGGGCGGGAGCTGGGCAATGAGCAGTTCTTC. It yields the protein CASSLAGRELGNEQFF.

This rearrangement joins TRBV7-9 to TRBJ2-1; tentatively, D is TRBD2 (6 bases). The CDR3 consists of 13 residues. Trimming shortened V by 6 bases and J by 5 bases, and 11 bases separated the two germline ends. Germline CDR1 is SEHNR and CDR2 is FQNEAQ (reference sequence). Here the CDR3 reads CASRLLANNEQFF. The DNA of the CDR3 is TGTGCCAGCAGACTACTAGCCAACAATGAGCAGTTCTTC. The variable domain in full, with the rest retrieved from reference TRBV7-9 and TRBJ2-1, is DTGVSQNPRHKITKRGQNVTFRCDPISEHNRLYWYRQTLGQGPEFLTYFQNEAQLEKSRLLSDRFSAERPKGSFSTLEIQRTEQGDSAMYLCASRLLANNEQFFGPGTRLTVL.

V gene TRBV2 combines with J gene TRBJ1-1; D is unclear. Per germline, CDR1 SNHLY and CDR2 FYNNEI. The CDR3 spans 15 residues. Trimming cost V 3 bases and J 5 bases, with 16 bases left between them. The CDR3 DNA reads TGTGCCAGCAGTGAGACCAGAGGAGGGTTGACTGAAGCTTTCTTT. This codes for CASSETRGGLTEAFF.

The gene calls are TRBV2 and TRBJ2-5; D uncertain. This CDR3 comprises 15 residues. Deletions cut 8 bases from V and 6 bases from J, with 22 bases between. Germline values: CDR1 SNHLY, CDR2 FYNNEI. The chain's CDR3 is CASYPLGLGGKTQYF. The CDR3 DNA reads TGTGCCAGCTACCCTCTGGGTCTAGGTGGCAAGACCCAGTACTTC.

The J gene is TRBJ1-5, the V gene TRBV20-1, with 7 bases matching TRBD1. The CDR3 sequence is 14 residues long. The germline gives CDR1 DFQATT, CDR2 SNEGSKA (reference sequence). J lost 2 bases, V lost 3 bases, and 4 bases had no gene match. The DNA of the CDR3 is TGCAGTGCTAGTCCACAGGGGCGCAATCAGCCCCAGCATTTT. The encoded protein is CSASPQGRNQPQHF.

V usage is TRBV28 and J usage is TRBJ1-1; D not resolved. The CDR3 consists of 14 residues. The V end was cut by 4 bases, the J end by 1 base, with 10 bases between. Germline values: CDR1 MDHEN, CDR2 SYDVKM. As DNA, the CDR3 is TGTGCCAGCAGTTACAGAAACCCGAACACTGAAGCTTTCTTT. Its translation is CASSYRNPNTEAFF.

The rearrangement links TRBV18 to TRBJ2-6; the match to TRBD1 covers 9 bases. CDR3 size: 20 residues. The junction had 12 bases not matched to a gene; V was cut back by 3 bases and J by 0 bases. Germline lookup yields CDR1 KGHSH and CDR2 LQKENI. The CDR3 coding sequence is TGTGCCAGCTCACCGTTTGCGTTCGGGACAGGGACCTCTGGGGCCAACGTCCTGACTTTC. Encoded protein: CASSPFAFGTGTSGANVLTF.

The V gene is TRBV3-1 (or the pseudogene TRBV3-2), the J gene TRBJ2-1; 10 positions match TRBD2. The CDR3 contains 17 residues. Germline V gene sequence: CDR1 LGHDT, CDR2 YNNKEL (reference sequence). With 0 bases clipped from V and 8 bases from J, the junction kept 10 bases outside the gene matches. DNA of the CDR3: TGTGCCAGCAGCCAAGATTCGAGCGGGGGGGTAATGTATGAGCAGTTCTTC. This gives the protein CASSQDSSGGVMYEQFF.

The V call is TRBV2, the J call TRBJ1-2, with D possibly TRBD1 on 5 matching bases. Per the germline V gene, CDR1 is SNHLY and CDR2 is FYNNEI. The CDR3 is made up of 16 amino acids. V was cut by 1 base and J by 2 bases, with 14 bases left in between. In DNA form, the CDR3 reads TGTGCCAGCAGTGAAGATGGGCAGGGATGGAACTATGGCTACACCTTC. This encodes CASSEDGQGWNYGYTF.

The chain joins TRBV3-1 (or the pseudogene TRBV3-2) to TRBJ1-6; weak D call: TRBD1 (5 bases). The CDR3 is 16 residues long. V lost 0 bases, J lost 6 bases, and 12 bases lay in between. Germline-derived CDR1 and CDR2 are LGHDT and YNNKEL (reference sequence). The CDR3 region is CASSQEVGVPNSPLHF. CDR3 bases: TGTGCCAGCAGCCAAGAGGTAGGGGTCCCTAATTCACCCCTCCACTTT.

This chain links TRBV28 with TRBJ2-2, with 8 bases matching TRBD1. The CDR3 loop spans 14 amino acids. J was trimmed by 6 bases and V by 3 bases; bases with no gene match: 3. CDR1 and CDR2 from the germline V gene are MDHEN and SYDVKM. The CDR3 DNA sequence: TGTGCCAGCAGTTTGGACAGGGTTGCCGGGGAGCTGTTTTTT. Translating it yields CASSLDRVAGELFF.

V gene TRBV6-5 combines with J gene TRBJ2-7, with 13 bases lining up with TRBD2. Germline V gives CDR1 MNHEY, CDR2 SVGAGI. Germline trimming cut 6 bases from V and 4 bases from J; bases unmatched to any gene: 6. This CDR3 region has 15 residues. This CDR3 is CASRLLTSGRYEQYF. As DNA, the CDR3 is TGTGCCAGCAGACTACTGACTAGCGGGAGGTACGAGCAGTACTTC.

By sample share, this clone is medium-sized (0.01 to 0.1%). The V call is TRBV30, the J call TRBJ2-2; a weak D match, TRBD2 (5 bases). Germline V gives CDR1 GTSNPN, CDR2 SVGIG (reference sequence). The CDR3 length is 15 residues. V shed 0 bases and J shed 4 bases, with 12 bases lying between them. The CDR3 sequence is CAWSVPSRTTGELFF. CDR3 sequence (DNA): TGTGCCTGGAGTGTACCTAGCCGGACCACCGGGGAGCTGTTTTTT.

The J gene is TRBJ2-1, the V gene TRBV11-3; 7 positions match TRBD2. Losses at the gene ends were 5 bases for V and 1 base for J; bases not matched to a gene: 2. Germline V gene data show CDR1 as SGHNT and CDR2 as YENEEA. The CDR3 contains 14 residues. Here the CDR3 reads CASSSGVSYNEQFF. CDR3 sequence (DNA): TGTGCCAGCAGCAGCGGGGTTTCCTACAATGAGCAGTTCTTC.

J is TRBJ2-7 and V is TRBV6-5; the D is unclear. Trimming took off 6 bases at V and 0 bases at J, with 3 bases between the two ends. CDR3 length: 11 residues. The germline CDR1 and CDR2 sequences are MNHEY and SVGAGI. The chain's CDR3 is CASSFSYEQYV. The CDR3, as DNA: TGTGCCAGCAGCTTCTCCTACGAGCAGTACGTC.

The chain couples TRBV3-1 (or the pseudogene TRBV3-2) to TRBJ1-2; possible D gene TRBD1, 5 bases. CDR3 length: 14 amino acids. Trimming pared 0 bases from V and 5 bases from J, leaving 10 bases between. Germline V gives CDR1 LGHDT, CDR2 YNNKEL (reference sequence). Written as DNA, the CDR3 is TGTGCCAGCAGCCAAGATTACAGGATATATGGCTACACCTTC. Translating gives CASSQDYRIYGYTF.

This clone has a handful of counts. The CDR3 sequence: CASSTSTVNEQYF. The CDR3 DNA is TGTGCCAGTAGTACATCGACAGTTAACGAGCAGTACTTC. The chain couples TRBV19 to TRBJ2-7; TRBD1 is a possible D gene (5 bases). The CDR3 has 13 amino acids. Per the germline V gene, CDR1 is LNHDA and CDR2 is SQIVND (reference sequence). With 4 bases removed from V and 5 bases from J, the gap between germline ends came to 12 bases.

The V gene is TRBV25-1, the J gene TRBJ2-5; 9 positions match TRBD1. V lost 4 bases to trimming and J lost 5 bases; unmatched junction nucleotides: 5. Germline V gives CDR1 MGHDK, CDR2 SYGVNS. CDR3 length: 14 amino acids. This CDR3 is CASSGTGGSETQYF. The CDR3 DNA is TGTGCCAGCAGTGGTACAGGGGGCTCGGAGACCCAGTACTTC.

The J gene is TRBJ2-7, the V gene TRBV7-2; perhaps TRBD2 as D (6 bases). The CDR3 runs 15 residues. The germline V gene encodes CDR1 SGHTA and CDR2 FQGNSA. V lost 5 bases to trimming and J lost 2 bases, with 16 bases between them. The CDR3: CASSRMEGSPYEQYF. The CDR3 bases are TGTGCCAGCAGCCGCATGGAGGGGAGTCCCTACGAGCAGTACTTC.

The chain recombines TRBV5-1 with TRBJ2-1; 12 positions agree with TRBD2. V was pared by 3 bases and J by 4 bases, with 5 bases of the junction left unmatched. From germline, CDR1 is SGHRS and CDR2 YFSETQ. The CDR3 runs 16 residues. For the CDR3, the DNA is TGCGCCAGCAGCTCAGGACTAGCGGGGATGTACAATGAGCAGTTCTTC. As protein: CASSSGLAGMYNEQFF.

V is TRBV5-4 and J is TRBJ1-6; 8 bases are a match to TRBD1. V gave up 0 bases and J gave up 10 bases; unmatched junction bases: 6. The germline gives CDR1 SGHNT, CDR2 YYREEE (reference sequence). This CDR3 is 15 amino acids long. In DNA, the CDR3 is TGTGCCAGCAGCTTGGTGGCCAGGGGGCGATCACCCCTCCACTTT. Amino acid sequence: CASSLVARGRSPLHF.

The chain employs TRBV12-5 and TRBJ2-5, with D possibly being TRBD1 (5 bases). V dropped 4 bases and J dropped 1 base, with 7 bases sitting between them. Germline V gene sequence: CDR1 LGHNT, CDR2 FRNRAP. This CDR3 is 13 amino acids long. CDR3 DNA sequence: TGTGCTAGTGGTTCAGGGTTCCAAGAGACCCAGTACTTC. Translation gives CASGSGFQETQYF.

This clone has a single count. The CDR3 nucleotides read TGTGCCACCAGTGATTTGCAACCATACCGGACAGAGGGTGCCCCCTACGAGCAGTACTTC. Translation: CATSDLQPYRTEGAPYEQYF. This rearrangement joins TRBV24-1 to TRBJ2-7; D might be TRBD1 (6 bases). CDR1 is KGHDR, CDR2 SFDVKD, per germline. The CDR3 length is 20 residues. The V gene lost 0 bases and the J gene lost 2 bases, with 25 bases spanning the gap.

This chain joins TRBV18 and TRBJ1-3; tentatively, D is TRBD1 (5 bases). Per germline, CDR1 KGHSH and CDR2 LQKENI. V lost 3 bases and J lost 0, with 15 bases in between. The CDR3 covers 17 residues. The chain's CDR3 is CASSPTGLLRSGNTIYF. In nucleotides, the CDR3 is TGTGCCAGCTCACCGACGGGACTCCTCCGCTCTGGAAACACCATATATTTT.

The gene calls are TRBV10-3 and TRBJ2-3; 7 bases agree with TRBD2. The germline CDR1 and CDR2 sequences are ENHRY and SYGVKD. The CDR3 is 19 residues long. The ends lost 3 bases at V and 2 bases at J; junction bases unmatched: 17. CDR3 loop: CAISDFSLLREILTDTQYF. CDR3 DNA sequence: TGTGCCATCAGTGACTTCAGTTTACTGCGGGAGATCCTCACAGATACGCAGTATTTT.

V and J are TRBV14 and TRBJ1-2; possibly TRBD1 for D (5 bases). CDR3 size: 12 residues. Trimming shortened V by 0 bases and J by 14 bases, and 13 bases separated the two germline ends. The germline CDR1 and CDR2 sequences are SGHDN and FVKESK. In DNA, the CDR3 is TGTGCCAGCAGCCAAGAAAGGGGTGTCTGGACCTTC. This translates into CASSQERGVWTF.